These 15 T cell receptor beta chains were sequenced from one sample in a study of CD8 T cells in Susac syndrome (dated 2019 in TCRdb). Libraries came from the immunoSEQ multiplex PCR assay. RNA was extracted using the RNeasy kit, and about 0.45 to 1 microgram was reverse transcribed with random hexamers. TCRdb cleaned the public reads at Q25 with fastp, built clones with MiXCR and kept in-frame beta chains. Rows are combined by CDR3 protein, so each entry shows the most common genes and DNA. The sample table lists approximately 180,000 distinct CDR3 sequences, around 94% of them with a count of one. The ten largest make up 0.099% of the sample. The specimen sequenced was CD4+ T cells from PBMCs. These receptors were taken from a human donor with Susac syndrome.

This clonotype was picked up a small number of times. This chain links TRBV20-1 with TRBJ2-5; TRBD2 matches 10 bases. Germline CDR1 DFQATT, CDR2 SNEGSKA (reference sequence). V was clipped by 6 bases and J by 14 bases; unmatched bases: 12. The CDR3 has 12 residues. The DNA of the CDR3 is TGCAGTGCCCTACTGAAGACTAGCGGGTCTTACTTC. Protein sequence: CSALLKTSGSYF.

The chain employs TRBV4-2 and TRBJ2-5, with 10 bases fitting TRBD2. Germline V gene data show CDR1 as LGHNA and CDR2 as YNFKEQ. V shed 1 base, J shed 2 bases, and the junction held 7 bases outside the gene matches. This CDR3 is 17 amino acids long. The CDR3, as DNA: TGTGCCAGCAGCCAAGTAGGTCTAGCGGGAGTGCAAGAGACCCAGTACTTC. Its protein is CASSQVGLAGVQETQYF.

The V call is TRBV30, the J call TRBJ2-5; D remains unclear. Germline V lookup: CDR1 GTSNPN, CDR2 SVGIG (reference sequence). This CDR3 is built from 11 residues. Deletions cut 3 bases from V and 5 bases from J, with 7 bases between. This chain's CDR3 is CAWRVGETQYF. In DNA form, the CDR3 reads TGTGCCTGGAGGGTAGGCGAGACCCAGTACTTC.

The rearrangement joins TRBV5-4 to TRBJ2-7, with unresolved D. CDR1 and CDR2 (germline): SGHNT, YYREEE (reference sequence). This CDR3 has 13 amino acids. The germline V and J ends were trimmed by 0 bases and 6 bases, with 10 bases remaining between them. The CDR3 region has the DNA TGTGCCAGCAGCTTGGACACACCTCTCGAGCAGTACTTC. This codes for CASSLDTPLEQYF.

V and J are TRBV18 and TRBJ1-3; D unresolved. The CDR3 has 14 amino acids. Germline V gene data show CDR1 as KGHSH and CDR2 as LQKENI. V shed 6 bases and J shed 1 base, with 10 bases lying between them. The CDR3 sequence: CASSVGLSGNTIYF. Written as DNA, the CDR3 is TGTGCCAGCTCCGTCGGCCTTTCTGGAAACACCATATATTTT.

The chain is built from TRBV11-2 and TRBJ2-1; 11 bases fit TRBD2. V trimming: 4 bases; J trimming: 9 bases; junction bases outside the gene matches: 14. This CDR3 has 17 residues. The germline V gene has CDR1 SGHAT and CDR2 FQNNGV. The CDR3 region is CASSSTGSGRGLSEQFF. CDR3 in DNA: TGTGCCAGCAGCTCGACTGGTAGCGGGAGGGGCCTCAGTGAGCAGTTCTTC.

V is TRBV28 and J is TRBJ2-7, with a tentative D call TRBD1 (5 bases). Trimming removed 5 bases from V and 3 bases from J, with 11 bases in between. CDR1 and CDR2 (germline): MDHEN, SYDVKM. The CDR3 runs to 13 residues. The CDR3 sequence: CASSNSGFYEQYF. In DNA, the CDR3 is TGTGCCAGCAGTAACTCAGGGTTCTACGAGCAGTACTTC.

In its sample, this clonotype was seen once. The chain joins TRBV6-6 to TRBJ1-6; D may be TRBD1 (6 bases). The CDR3 is made up of 14 amino acids. Germline V gives CDR1 MNHNY, CDR2 SVGAGI (reference sequence). V lost 4 bases to trimming and J lost 6 bases, with 10 bases between them. The CDR3 sequence is CASSWKDSNSPLHF. CDR3 DNA sequence: TGTGCCAGCAGTTGGAAGGACAGTAATTCACCCCTCCACTTT.

This chain links TRBV28 with TRBJ2-1; D uncertain. Between the trimmed V and J ends, which lost 7 bases and 7 bases, there was a span of 17 bases. CDR1 and CDR2 (germline): MDHEN, SYDVKM. The CDR3 runs to 14 residues. For the CDR3, the DNA is TGTGCCAGCAATTCAGACACCTTGGGGAATGAGCAGTTCTTC. This translates into CASNSDTLGNEQFF. The entire variable domain, with the rest obtained from reference TRBV28 and TRBJ2-1, is as follows: DVKVTQSSRYLVKRTGEKVFLECVQDMDHENMFWYRQDPGLGLRLIYFSYDVKMKEKGDIPEGYSVSREKKERFSLILESASTNQTSMYLCASNSDTLGNEQFFGPGTRLTVL.

The rearrangement uses TRBV6-6 and TRBJ2-3; 8 nucleotides align to TRBD1. There are 15 residues in the CDR3. V lost 2 bases, J lost 3 bases, and 4 bases stayed unmatched. The V gene's germline CDR1 is MNHNY and CDR2 SVGAGI (reference sequence). The CDR3 DNA reads TGTGCCAGCAGTTACGGGACAGGTGGTACAGATACGCAGTATTTT. Translating gives CASSYGTGGTDTQYF.

The CDR3 is CASSRLAGRDEQYF. For the CDR3, the DNA is TGTGCCAGCTCCCGACTAGCGGGACGGGACGAGCAGTACTTC. The rearrangement joins TRBV7-2 to TRBJ2-7; 11 bases map to TRBD2. CDR1 is SGHTA, CDR2 FQGNSA, per germline. The junction had 8 bases not matched to a gene; V was cut back by 8 bases and J by 5 bases. The CDR3 covers 14 residues.

V gene TRBV15 combines with J gene TRBJ2-7; D remains unclear. Germline CDR1 LNHNV, CDR2 YYDKDF (reference sequence). This CDR3 has 12 residues. Trimming cost V 6 bases and J 3 bases, with 9 bases left between them. This CDR3 is CATSLVDYEQYF. The DNA of the CDR3 is TGTGCCACCAGTCTGGTGGACTACGAGCAGTACTTC.

This chain joins TRBV7-9 and TRBJ1-2; TRBD1 agrees at 7 bases. The J segment lost 6 bases and the V segment lost 1 base, leaving 8 bases of the junction unmatched. The CDR3 loop spans 15 amino acids. Looked up from germline, CDR1 is SEHNR and CDR2 is FQNEAQ (reference sequence). CDR3 sequence: CASSLEETGINGYTF. CDR3 bases: TGTGCCAGCAGCTTAGAGGAGACAGGGATTAATGGCTACACCTTC. Combining the CDR3 with reference TRBV7-9 and TRBJ1-2 gives the whole variable domain DTGVSQNPRHKITKRGQNVTFRCDPISEHNRLYWYRQTLGQGPEFLTYFQNEAQLEKSRLLSDRFSAERPKGSFSTLEIQRTEQGDSAMYLCASSLEETGINGYTFGSGTRLTVV.

The CDR3 DNA follows: TGCAGTGCTAGAGCCTGGCGGGAGGCCGGGGAGCTGTTTTTT. This codes for CSARAWREAGELFF. The chain combines TRBV20-1 with TRBJ2-2; 8 bases line up with TRBD2. Germline V lookup: CDR1 DFQATT, CDR2 SNEGSKA (reference sequence). The CDR3 is made up of 14 amino acids. Trimming removed 1 base from V and 6 bases from J; junction bases left unmatched: 4.

About this clonotype: A read error may account for a junction end that differs from germline. The chain is built from TRBV20-1 and TRBJ2-2; 7 positions agree with TRBD2. The germline V gene encodes CDR1 DFQATT and CDR2 SNEGSKA (reference sequence). CDR3 length equals 16 residues. For the CDR3, the DNA is TGCAGTGCCAGAGGATCCAGCGGGGACTACACCGGGGAGCTGTTTTTT. It yields the protein CSARGSSGDYTGELFF.